This is a list of T cell receptor beta chains from one sample in a study of yellow fever vaccine responses in identical twins. A single record per CDR3 protein comes from TCRdb applying MiXCR to the RT-PCR reads. Among about 5,400 distinct CDR3 sequences listed, about nine tenths were seen once. The sample in question was T cells from blood (PBMCs), unsorted or a sorted subset (not recorded which), obtained before or after yellow fever vaccination (not recorded which). The receptor source for this set is a woman aged 18-29 years who received the yellow fever vaccine. Both conserved end residues are part of each CDR3. A D gene is named only where the DNA matches it firmly. Expanded clones are given a class, and other clones once, few, many or no size at all.

NA,TRBJ1-1,TRBD1,TRBV5-1,CASSLQTGGLPEAFF,TGCGCCAGCAGCCTGCAGACAGGGGGCTTGCCTGAAGCTTTCTTT
NA,TRBJ2-5,TRBD2,TRBV7-2,CASSERHREGETQYF,TGTGCCAGCAGCGAGCGACATAGGGAGGGAGAGACCCAGTACTTC
NA,TRBJ1-1,NA,TRBV7-9,CASTIGGNTEAFF,TGTGCCAGCACCATAGGTGGGAACACTGAAGCTTTCTTT
NA,TRBJ1-1,NA,TRBV11-1,CASSGELNTEAFF,TGTGCCAGCAGTGGCGAGTTAAACACTGAAGCTTTCTTT
few,TRBJ1-4,NA,TRBV7-6,CASRQDLYEGSATNEKLFF,TGTGCCAGCAGACAGGATTTATACGAGGGGAGTGCAACTAATGAAAAACTGTTTTTT
NA,TRBJ2-7,NA,TRBV7-9,CASSLDRQGEQYF,TGTGCCAGCAGCTTAGACCGTCAAGGGGAGCAGTACTTC
NA,TRBJ2-7,NA,TRBV20-1,CSAFTGLTYEQYF,TGCAGTGCCTTCACGGGCTTAACCTACGAGCAGTACTTC
NA,TRBJ2-1,NA,TRBV6-4,CASGPWDADNEQFF,TGTGCCAGCGGTCCATGGGACGCAGACAATGAGCAGTTCTTC
NA,TRBJ2-1,NA,TRBV30,CAGGPGEQFF,TGTGCCGGCGGTCCTGGAGAGCAGTTCTTC
NA,TRBJ2-7,NA,TRBV15,CATSRSHSSYEQYF,TGTGCCACCAGCAGAAGCCACAGCTCCTACGAGCAGTACTTC